This TCR beta chain was captured by sequencing in a study of CXCR3-negative and CXCR3-positive naive CD8 T cells. General observations from the study: Naive CXCR3-positive cells had TRB CDR3s more hydrophobic than those of CXCR3-negative naive cells.

Regarding this clonotype: Antigen unknown.

Naive CD8+ T cells showed a CD45RO-CCR7+CD27+CD95- phenotype. Carrying UMI labels, the TRB cDNA libraries were prepared through 5' RACE. TCRdb reanalyzed the 5' RACE reads and collapses them to one entry per CDR3 protein, without DNA. The sample has some 120,000 distinct CDR3 sequences. CDR3 length: 18 amino acids. In germline, CDR1 is SGHAT, CDR2 FQNNGV. Material for sequencing was naive CXCR3+ CD8+ T cells from blood. Subset defined: CD45RO-CCR7+CD27+CD95- naive CD8+ T cells expressing CXCR3 (TNR3+). The chain has TRBV11-2 and TRBJ1-6; TCRdb selects TRBD1, and the lack of DNA leaves this call unchecked. The TCR originated in a human donor in good health. Some clones in this sample may be carry-over from other donors' samples. CDR3 sequence reads: CASSPFPRRTGNNSPLHF.